The entry below describes one TCR beta chain. Its recognized antigen is unknown. The input lacks base qualities; no much larger clone sits a single base away. The immunoSEQ Assay, a bias-controlled multiplex PCR, was used to amplify TCRbeta CDR3 regions from genomic DNA. Per the source publication's procedure: The number of nucleated cells in each sample was estimated by amplification of reference gene primers within the assay. To quantify the absolute abundance of each unique TCRbeta CDR3 rearrangement, sequence reads were collapsed and filtered. For each sample, productive Simpson clonality was calculated as the square root of Simpson's diversity index across productive rearrangements. Imported from immuneACCESS, the table was reduced by TCRdb to in-frame sequences with V and J called. These copies leave out some clones; in studies compared against another copy, an unresolved V gene accounts for under half, and the cause of the remainder is not known. For V, J and clone size, that table is used; D and trimming come from the DNA. The sample table shows 430,000 or so clones, and roughly 84% are seen once. 1.4% of the sample rests with the top ten.

There are 12 amino acids in the CDR3, from cysteine to phenylalanine inclusive. The retained sequence is limited to the CDR3, 36 bases, with the frame set at the first base. CDR1 LGHDT and CDR2 YNNKEL were looked up in the germline V gene (reference sequence). From V the trimming removes 0 bases and from J it removes 12 bases, while the gene matches leave 2 bases of the junction unaccounted for. Participants in the prospective study were aged about 18 to 95 years, lived in over 20 United States geographic areas, and enrolled through a virtual design. Cohort assignment in the prospective study relied on participant-reported clinical history from a screening survey and a study questionnaire. Exposed participants were defined as having been in contact with someone with a PCR-confirmed or clinician-diagnosed COVID-19 case within 2 weeks of study entry. Each participant in the prospective study had whole blood, serum and a nasopharyngeal or oropharyngeal swab collected by mobile phlebotomists. Additional blood draws and questionnaires over an approximately two-month period could optionally be provided by prospective study participants. Before DNA extraction, prospective study blood samples were shipped either frozen or at room temperature.

This specimen belongs to a study of blood T cell repertoires in COVID-19 (dated by TCRdb to 2019 to 2021). Regarding the research as a whole: Samples from collaborators originated in the United States, Italy and Spain and spanned both the acute and convalescent phases of COVID-19. Where available, HLA class I and class II types were taken from metadata supplied by the sample provider and were not determined by assay-based typing. Deeply sampled blood TCRbeta repertoires from subjects exposed to, actively infected with, or recovered from COVID-19 were included in the dataset. The repertoires were made available in a free public database intended to serve as a resource for research on the immune response to SARS-CoV-2. The samples were drawn from the first 160 participants of the ongoing ImmuneRACE study and from some 1,300 subjects provided by 6 global collaborators. The prospective study material was composed of cDNA or gDNA derived from T cells, B-cell-depleted T cells, or PBMCs. The sample metadata nearly always contained a de-identified subject ID, COVID-19 status, age in years and sex. Overall study results and their limits: How much clinical and demographic metadata was included differed by source and by participant, and the metadata was provided uncurated.

The sequencing input was PBMCs or T cells enriched from blood (not recorded which). The chain is encoded by TRBV3-1 (or the pseudogene TRBV3-2) joined to TRBJ2-1; 7 of the junction bases match TRBD2. The sequence came from a woman aged 18-35 years who had been exposed to COVID-19. At the DNA level, the sequence is TGTGCCAGCAGCCAAGATCCGGGGGGGCAGTTCTTC. Translated, it gives CASSQDPGGQFF.